What follows describes a single T cell receptor beta chain. This sample was included in a study of blood T cell repertoires in COVID-19. As for the study in general: Sources were T cells, B-cell-depleted T cells, or PBMCs; the material itself was cDNA or gDNA.

Per the original data handling: Amplified reference gene primers provided the basis for estimating nucleated cell counts. The data were produced by immunoSEQ multiplex PCR, yet TCRdb's version contains in-frame clones alone and is incomplete. V and J calls and clone size come straight from that table; D and trimming were deduced from the DNA. The sample yields a few hundred thousand clones, roughly 85% seen once. The CDR3 sequence is 15 residues long. From germline, CDR1 is SGHRS and CDR2 YFSETQ. V lost 4 bases to trimming and J lost 4 bases, with 15 bases between them. The chain has TRBV5-1 and TRBJ1-5; tentatively, D is TRBD1 (5 bases). Sequencing was performed on peripheral blood. The receptor was derived from a woman younger than 35 with acute or convalescent COVID-19. The CDR3 spells CASSLGRPGNQPQHF. CDR3 nucleotide sequence: TGCGCCAGCAGCCTGGGACGCCCGGGAAATCAGCCCCAGCATTTT.